The text below deals with one T cell receptor (beta chain). Its antigen is not identified. This CDR3 spans 15 amino acids. Germline CDR1 is SGDLS and CDR2 is YYNGEE. The V gene lost 0 bases and the J gene lost 10 bases, with 17 bases spanning the gap. The data were taken from a study of human T cells and chemical hapten exposure. At the level of the study: Alopecia areata, totalis and universalis patients, mostly female, were included.

Study-wide results and limits: PT1 expanded TCR counts and patch test score were linked, and their correlation was positive.

TCRdb re-called the RACE reads with MiXCR, one entry per CDR3 protein. The table records roughly 200,000 distinct CDR3 sequences, under 25% of them present only once. Time point in this sample: patch test 3, about 24 weeks after DPC sensitization. Stated treatment: therapeutic diphenylcyclopropenone sensitization with weekly scalp DPC. Sample donors consisted of patients with alopecia, aged 18 to 70 years, who were suitable for DPC. The TCR comes from a middle-aged woman with alopecia areata. Some clones in this sample may be carry-over from other donors' samples. Sequenced here: whole blood, sampled in connection with sensitization to the hapten diphenylcyclopropenone (DPC). The chain employs TRBV9 and TRBJ2-1, with TRBD2 as a possible D gene (6 bases). The CDR3 sequence is CASSVEGTGYREQFF. The CDR3 DNA reads as TGTGCCAGCAGCGTAGAGGGGACTGGGTACAGGGAGCAGTTCTTC. Drawing the rest from reference TRBV9 and TRBJ2-1, the complete variable domain is DSGVTQTPKHLITATGQRVTLRCSPRSGDLSVYWYQQSLDQGLQFLIQYYNGEERAKGNILERFSAQQFPDLHSELNLSSLELGDSALYFCASSVEGTGYREQFFGPGTRLTVL.